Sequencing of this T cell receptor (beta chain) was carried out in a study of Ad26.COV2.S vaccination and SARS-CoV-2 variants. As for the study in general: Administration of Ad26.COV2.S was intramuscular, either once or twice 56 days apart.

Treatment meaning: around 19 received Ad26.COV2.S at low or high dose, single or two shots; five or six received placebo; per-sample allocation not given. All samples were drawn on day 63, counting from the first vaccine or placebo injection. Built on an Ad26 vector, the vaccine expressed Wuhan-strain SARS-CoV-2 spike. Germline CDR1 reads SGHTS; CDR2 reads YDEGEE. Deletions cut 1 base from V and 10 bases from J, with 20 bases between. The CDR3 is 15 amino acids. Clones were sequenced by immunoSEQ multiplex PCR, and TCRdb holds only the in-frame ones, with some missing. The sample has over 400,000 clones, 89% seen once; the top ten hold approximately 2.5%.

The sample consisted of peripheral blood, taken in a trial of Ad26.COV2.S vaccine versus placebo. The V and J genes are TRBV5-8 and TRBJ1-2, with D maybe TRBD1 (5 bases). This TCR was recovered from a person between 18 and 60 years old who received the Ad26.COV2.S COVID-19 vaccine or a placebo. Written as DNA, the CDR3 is TGTGCCAGCAGCTTGTCGACAGCCCACTTCTTATCCTACACCTTC. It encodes CASSLSTAHFLSYTF.